The T cell receptor (beta chain) described here comes from a study of cytomegalovirus exposure and HLA in healthy donors. Study-wide results and caveats: Among TCR beta chains, those listed as cytomegalovirus-associated numbered some 170. Rarity characterized most TCR sequences, yet some public TCRs appeared in many donors. In the roughly 110 validation repertoires, just under 95% of cluster scores exceeded 0, per a later analysis.

Using immunoSEQ multiplex PCR, the repertoire was profiled, and TCRdb retains in-frame clones only, with some absent. The profile covers around 120,000 clones, with 80% to 90% appearing a single time and 1.9% taken by the ten largest. J gave up 5 bases and V 6 bases, and 18 bases lay outside the gene matches. Germline V CDR1 and CDR2: MDHEN, SYDVKM. CDR3 size: 18 residues. Comment on this clone: Its matching antigen is unknown.

The chain is built from TRBV28 and TRBJ2-3; 9 bases align to TRBD2. This receptor was taken from a woman aged 18 to 35 in good health and CMV-seronegative. Sequences were obtained from PBMCs. The CDR3 DNA reads TGTGCCAGCAGCACCCTGGGGGGTGCTAGCGGGGTAGGAGATACGCAGTATTTT. Translating gives CASSTLGGASGVGDTQYF.